The 17 T cell receptor beta chains below all came from one sample that was sequenced in a study of lymphopenia after photon versus proton radiotherapy. Some clones are missing from TCRdb's copy, which holds only in-frame ones; the method was immunoSEQ multiplex PCR. The sample consists of tens of thousands of clones, more than 85% of them appearing once. The sequenced sample was peripheral blood, obtained from a patient treated with photon-based radiotherapy. These receptor sequences come from a middle-aged woman with cholangiocarcinoma.

The J gene is TRBJ2-7, the V gene TRBV6-1, with 9 bases fitting TRBD1. The V gene end was trimmed by 4 bases and the J gene end by 4 bases; junction bases not matched to a gene: 8. CDR3 length: 15 amino acids. Per germline, CDR1 MNHNS and CDR2 SASEGT. CDR3 in DNA: TGTGCCAGCAGTGCACAGGGGGCTCTATCTTACGAGCAGTACTTC. Translated, it gives CASSAQGALSYEQYF.

The rearrangement joins TRBV7-3 to TRBJ2-7, with D maybe TRBD2 (6 bases). CDR1 SGHTA and CDR2 FQGTGA come from the germline V gene. This CDR3 spans 15 amino acids. V lost 2 bases to trimming and J lost 2 bases, with 13 bases between them. In DNA form, the CDR3 reads TGTGCCAGCAGCTTATCCAGCGGGCCTACCTACGAGCAGTACTTC. Translation gives CASSLSSGPTYEQYF.

The chain links TRBV2 to TRBJ2-3, with D uncertain. With 8 bases removed from V and 6 bases from J, the gap between germline ends came to 9 bases. Germline CDR1 SNHLY, CDR2 FYNNEI. The CDR3 length is 11 residues. CDR3 amino acids: CASRWVDTQYF. The CDR3 DNA sequence: TGTGCCAGCCGTTGGGTGGATACGCAGTATTTT.

The gene calls are TRBV20-1 and TRBJ2-5; D not resolved. V was clipped by 5 bases and J by 6 bases, with 7 bases between them. Germline CDR1 is DFQATT and CDR2 is SNEGSKA (reference sequence). The CDR3 spans 10 residues. The CDR3 nucleotides read TGCAGTGCTTATAAAAAGACCCAGTACTTC. As protein: CSAYKKTQYF.

This clone was seen just once. The genes are TRBV6-1 and TRBJ2-1; perhaps TRBD2 as D (6 bases). The CDR3 loop spans 14 amino acids. Germline loops: CDR1 MNHNS, CDR2 SASEGT. The V and J ends lost 5 bases and 6 bases respectively, with 14 bases between them. The CDR3 DNA reads TGTGCCAGCAGTAAAGGGGACTTCTTCAATGAGCAGTTCTTC. Residues: CASSKGDFFNEQFF.

This chain joins TRBV7-3 and TRBJ1-3; D is unresolved. Germline CDR1 is SGHTA and CDR2 is FQGTGA. The CDR3 extends over 16 amino acids. Trimming took off 5 bases at V and 0 bases at J, with 14 bases between the two ends. The CDR3 DNA is TGTGCCAGCAGCCTCTCTCCGGGGTCCTCTGGAAACACCATATATTTT. Amino acid sequence: CASSLSPGSSGNTIYF.

The rearrangement uses TRBV19 and TRBJ2-3, with D tentatively TRBD2 (5 bases). This CDR3 has 14 residues. Germline CDR1 reads LNHDA; CDR2 reads SQIVND (reference sequence). The V end lost 9 bases, the J end lost 1 base, and 14 bases lay between the germline ends. CDR3 nucleotide sequence: TGTGCCAGGAGGAGGAACTCCCGCACAGATACGCAGTATTTT. This sequence encodes CARRRNSRTDTQYF.

The sample holds one count of this clone. J is TRBJ2-6 and V is TRBV27; perhaps D is TRBD1 or TRBD2 (5 bases each). Germline CDR1 MNHEY, CDR2 SMNVEV (reference sequence). The CDR3 is 18 residues long. With 2 bases removed from V and 1 base from J, the gap between germline ends came to 15 bases. CDR3 protein: CASSLGTGRPSGANVLTF. CDR3 bases: TGTGCCAGCAGTTTAGGGACGGGGAGACCGTCTGGGGCCAACGTCCTGACTTTC.

The chain joins TRBV5-1 to TRBJ1-3; TRBD1 agrees at 7 bases. With 4 bases clipped from V and 6 bases from J, the junction kept 7 bases outside the gene matches. Germline V gene lookup returns CDR1 SGHRS and CDR2 YFSETQ. This CDR3 is 14 amino acids long. CDR3 loop: CASSPRQGENTIYF. The CDR3 nucleotides are TGCGCCAGCAGCCCCCGACAGGGCGAAAACACCATATATTTT.

This sequence joins TRBV5-4 and TRBJ1-2; 7 nucleotides align to TRBD1. The trim removed 6 bases at V and 3 bases at J, leaving 8 bases unmatched. This CDR3 has 14 residues. The germline V gene encodes CDR1 SGHNT and CDR2 YYREEE (reference sequence). The DNA of the CDR3 is TGTGCCAGCAAGCACAGGGGATTACACTATGGCTACACCTTC. Its protein is CASKHRGLHYGYTF.

The chain joins TRBV2 to TRBJ2-2, with D tentatively TRBD1 (5 bases). The ends were cut back, 1 base at V and 5 bases at J, with 11 bases in the middle. Germline values: CDR1 SNHLY, CDR2 FYNNEI. The CDR3 runs 15 residues. Written as DNA, the CDR3 is TGTGCCAGCAGTGAAGGCAGGGTAGGAACCGGGGAGCTGTTTTTT. It codes for CASSEGRVGTGELFF.

This clone is classed as medium-sized. The chain links TRBV5-4 to TRBJ2-1; 7 nucleotides match TRBD1. Germline V gene sequence: CDR1 SGHNT, CDR2 YYREEE (reference sequence). The ends lost 0 bases at V and 9 bases at J; junction bases unmatched: 12. This CDR3 has 16 amino acids. This CDR3 reads CASSLEGTAPRGEQFF. The CDR3 DNA is TGTGCCAGCAGCTTGGAAGGGACAGCCCCACGGGGTGAGCAGTTCTTC.

The chain joins TRBV27 to TRBJ1-1; maybe TRBD1 (5 bases). The CDR3 contains 14 residues. Trimming shortened V by 6 bases and J by 2 bases, and 13 bases separated the two germline ends. Germline-derived CDR1 and CDR2 are MNHEY and SMNVEV (reference sequence). The CDR3 DNA follows: TGTGCCAGCAGCCGACAGAATTTCAACACTGAAGCTTTCTTT. Translating gives CASSRQNFNTEAFF.

The chain employs TRBV10-1 and TRBJ2-3; a weak D match, TRBD2 (6 bases). Germline V lookup: CDR1 WNHNN, CDR2 SYGVQD (reference sequence). Between the trimmed V and J ends, which lost 5 bases and 1 base, there was a span of 13 bases. The CDR3 has 15 residues. CDR3 nucleotide sequence: TGCGCCAGCAGTAGCCCGGGAGATGGCACAGATACGCAGTATTTT. Its protein is CASSSPGDGTDTQYF.

The chain combines TRBV28 with TRBJ2-1; tentatively, D is TRBD1 or TRBD2 (5 bases each). CDR3 length: 14 residues. V was shortened by 3 bases and J by 5 bases, with 11 bases between the two germline ends. Germline V gives CDR1 MDHEN, CDR2 SYDVKM. The CDR3 loop reads CASSFRGRNNEQFF. The DNA of the CDR3 is TGTGCCAGCAGTTTCCGGGGCCGTAACAATGAGCAGTTCTTC.

The chain employs TRBV9 and TRBJ1-2; 7 positions agree with TRBD1. Germline CDR1 SGDLS, CDR2 YYNGEE. CDR3 size: 13 residues. The V segment lost 5 bases and the J segment 3 bases; nucleotides outside the gene matches: 4. The CDR3 region is CASSPGTDYGYTF. Written as DNA, the CDR3 is TGTGCCAGCAGTCCCGGGACAGACTATGGCTACACCTTC.

V usage is TRBV28 and J usage is TRBJ2-1; D is possibly TRBD2 (5 bases). The V gene lost 7 bases and the J gene lost 3 bases, with 22 bases spanning the gap. This CDR3 comprises 17 residues. Germline loops: CDR1 MDHEN, CDR2 SYDVKM. CDR3 residues: CASIPTRTHGDYNEQFF. The CDR3 nucleotides are TGTGCCAGCATTCCGACTCGGACTCACGGCGACTACAATGAGCAGTTCTTC.